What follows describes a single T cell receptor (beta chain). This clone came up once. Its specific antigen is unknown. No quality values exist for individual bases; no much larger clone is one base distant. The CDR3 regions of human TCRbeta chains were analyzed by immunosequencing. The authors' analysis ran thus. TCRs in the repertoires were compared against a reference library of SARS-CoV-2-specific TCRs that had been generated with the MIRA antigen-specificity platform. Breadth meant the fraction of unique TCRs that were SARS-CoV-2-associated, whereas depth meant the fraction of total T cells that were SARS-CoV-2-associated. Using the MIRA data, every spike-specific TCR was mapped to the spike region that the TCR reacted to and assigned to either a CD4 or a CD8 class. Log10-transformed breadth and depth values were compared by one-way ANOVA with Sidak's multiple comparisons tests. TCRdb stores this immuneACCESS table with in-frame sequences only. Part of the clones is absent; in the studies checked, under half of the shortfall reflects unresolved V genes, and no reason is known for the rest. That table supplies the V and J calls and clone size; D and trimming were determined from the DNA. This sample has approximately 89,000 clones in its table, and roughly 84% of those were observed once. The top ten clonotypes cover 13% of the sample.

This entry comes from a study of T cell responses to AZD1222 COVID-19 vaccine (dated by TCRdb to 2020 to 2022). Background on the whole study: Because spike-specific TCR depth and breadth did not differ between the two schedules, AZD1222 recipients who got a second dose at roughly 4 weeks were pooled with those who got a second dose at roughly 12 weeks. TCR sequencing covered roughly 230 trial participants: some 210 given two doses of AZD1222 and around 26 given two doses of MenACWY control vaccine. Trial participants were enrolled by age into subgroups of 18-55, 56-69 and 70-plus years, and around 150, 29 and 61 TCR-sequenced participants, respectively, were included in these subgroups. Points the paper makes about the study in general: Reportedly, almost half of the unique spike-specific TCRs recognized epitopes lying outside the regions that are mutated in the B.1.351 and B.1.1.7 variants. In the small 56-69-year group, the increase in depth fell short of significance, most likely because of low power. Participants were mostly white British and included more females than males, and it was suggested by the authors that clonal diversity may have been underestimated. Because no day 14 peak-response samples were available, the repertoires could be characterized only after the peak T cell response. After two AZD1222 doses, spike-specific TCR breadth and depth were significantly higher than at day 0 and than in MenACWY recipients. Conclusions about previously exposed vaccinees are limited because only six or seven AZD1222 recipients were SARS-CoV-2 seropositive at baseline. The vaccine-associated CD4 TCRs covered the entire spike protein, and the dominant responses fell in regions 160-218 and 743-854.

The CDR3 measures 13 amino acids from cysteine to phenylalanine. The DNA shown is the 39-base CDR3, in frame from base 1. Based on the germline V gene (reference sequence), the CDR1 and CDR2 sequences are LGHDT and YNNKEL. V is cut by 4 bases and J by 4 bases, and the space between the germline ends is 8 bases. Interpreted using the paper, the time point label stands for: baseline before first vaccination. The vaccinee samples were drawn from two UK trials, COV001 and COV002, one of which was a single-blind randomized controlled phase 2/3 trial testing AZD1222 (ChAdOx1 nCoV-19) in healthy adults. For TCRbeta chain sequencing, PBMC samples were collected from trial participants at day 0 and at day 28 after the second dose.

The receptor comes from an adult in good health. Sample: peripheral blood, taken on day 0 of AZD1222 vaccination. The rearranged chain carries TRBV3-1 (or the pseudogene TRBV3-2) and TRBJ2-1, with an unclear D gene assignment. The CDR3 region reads CASSPLAYNEQFF. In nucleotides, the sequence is TGTGCCAGCAGCCCTTTAGCTTACAATGAGCAGTTCTTC.